This T cell receptor beta chain was obtained from a study of CD8 T cells in Susac syndrome. Reverse transcription of roughly 0.5 to 1 ug RNA was carried out with random hexamers. MiXCR, run by TCRdb on the immunoSEQ multiplex PCR reads, gives a single entry per CDR3 protein. The sample lists 130,000 or so distinct CDR3 sequences, roughly 95% seen once, with 0.11% to 0.15% in the top ten. Sequenced material: CD4+ T cells from PBMCs. This receptor was taken from a human donor with Susac syndrome.

The CDR3 coding sequence is TGTGCCAGCAGTCTACTAGCGGGTGCCTTCACAGATACGCAGTATTTT. It encodes CASSLLAGAFTDTQYF. The chain has TRBV11-1 and TRBJ2-3; 9 positions agree with TRBD2. This CDR3 is 16 amino acids long. Germline V lookup: CDR1 SGHAT, CDR2 FQDESV (reference sequence). V dropped 6 bases and J dropped 2; count of bases not matched to a gene: 9.